These 14 T cell receptor beta chains were sequenced from one sample in a study of neurological immune-mediated disorders. TCRdb re-derived calls from the 5' RACE reads in MiXCR, one entry per CDR3 protein. Of about 53,000 distinct CDR3 sequences listed, around 3.6% are singletons. The sample comprised PBMCs. The receptor source for this set is a woman in her thirties with multiple sclerosis.

This clonotype was recorded many times. This chain connects TRBV7-9 to TRBJ2-6, with 8 bases fitting TRBD1. There are 18 residues in the CDR3. CDR1 and CDR2 (germline): SEHNR, FQNEAQ (reference sequence). Trimming at V came to 3 bases and at J to 2 bases, leaving 9 bases not matched to a gene. CDR3 sequence reads: CASSFYGQGSPGANVLTF. CDR3 nucleotides: TGTGCCAGCAGCTTCTACGGACAGGGAAGCCCTGGGGCCAACGTCCTGACTTTC. The full variable domain, in which reference TRBV7-9 and TRBJ2-6 provide the parts outside the CDR3, is DTGVSQNPRHKITKRGQNVTFRCDPISEHNRLYWYRQTLGQGPEFLTYFQNEAQLEKSRLLSDRFSAERPKGSFSTLEIQRTEQGDSAMYLCASSFYGQGSPGANVLTFGAGSRLTVL.

This clonotype was recorded many times. This chain connects TRBV5-5 to TRBJ2-5, with 7 bases that match TRBD1. The trim removed 3 bases at V and 5 bases at J, leaving 4 bases unmatched. Germline V lookup: CDR1 SGHKS, CDR2 YYEKEE (reference sequence). This CDR3 has 13 amino acids. The CDR3 loop reads CASSYRGEETQYF. The CDR3 region has the DNA TGTGCCAGCAGCTACAGGGGCGAGGAGACCCAGTACTTC.

This clonotype was detected many times. The genes are TRBV20-1 and TRBJ1-3; TRBD1 might be the D (5 bases). The ends were cut back, 6 bases at V and 1 base at J, with 19 bases in the middle. The CDR3 loop spans 16 amino acids. In germline, CDR1 is DFQATT, CDR2 SNEGSKA (reference sequence). CDR3 protein: CSATIAREVSGNTIYF. The CDR3 region has the DNA TGCAGTGCCACTATCGCCAGGGAGGTTTCTGGAAACACCATATATTTT.

Comments on this clonotype: Mismatch with germline at one junction end may stem from a read error. This chain joins TRBV20-1 and TRBJ1-2; D uncertain. In germline, CDR1 is DFQATT, CDR2 SNEGSKA (reference sequence). The CDR3 is 13 residues long. The DNA for the CDR3 is TGCAGCGCTAGAGATCGAGTGGGTCTTGGCTACACCTTC. It translates to CSARDRVGLGYTF.

This clonotype appeared many times. The chain combines TRBV20-1 with TRBJ2-1; D remains ambiguous. Germline V gene sequence: CDR1 DFQATT, CDR2 SNEGSKA (reference sequence). V shed 1 base and J shed 0 bases, with 13 bases lying between them. CDR3 length equals 16 residues. CDR3 in DNA: TGCAGTGCTAGAGCTAAGACCCATAGCTCCTACAATGAGCAGTTCTTC. Protein sequence: CSARAKTHSSYNEQFF.

This clonotype was observed many times. The V gene is TRBV5-1, the J gene TRBJ2-7; perhaps TRBD1 as D (6 bases). The CDR3 is 13 residues long. In germline, CDR1 is SGHRS, CDR2 YFSETQ. V lost 4 bases and J 5 bases, leaving 13 bases between the germline ends. The CDR3 is CASSGGFYNEQYF. Here the CDR3 DNA reads TGCGCCAGCAGCGGGGGCTTCTACAACGAGCAGTACTTC.

This clonotype was picked up a small number of times. The V and J genes are TRBV5-1 and TRBJ2-7; D is perhaps TRBD1 (5 bases). Looked up from germline, CDR1 is SGHRS and CDR2 is YFSETQ. V dropped 4 bases and J dropped 1 base, with 9 bases sitting between them. The CDR3 runs to 13 residues. CDR3 residues: CASSQGRSYEQYF. CDR3 bases: TGCGCCAGCAGCCAGGGTAGGTCCTACGAGCAGTACTTC.

In its sample, this clonotype was seen a few times. This sequence joins TRBV5-6 and TRBJ1-3; no reliable D call. The CDR3 totals 15 residues. The V gene's germline CDR1 is SGHDT and CDR2 YYEEEE. The V end was cut by 1 base, the J end by 0 bases, with 8 bases between. DNA for the CDR3: TGTGCCAGCAGCTTGAGACTAAACTCTGGAAACACCATATATTTT. Protein sequence: CASSLRLNSGNTIYF.

This clonotype was recorded at least ten times. The chain uses TRBV5-1 and TRBJ2-3; D might be TRBD2 (5 bases). Germline CDR1 SGHRS, CDR2 YFSETQ. Trimming took 5 bases from V and 4 from J, leaving 20 bases between them. This CDR3 is built from 16 residues. CDR3 loop: CASRPRPLGDADTQYF. The CDR3, as DNA: TGCGCCAGCAGACCCCGCCCTCTCGGGGATGCAGATACGCAGTATTTT.

This clonotype has at least ten counts. The chain uses TRBV10-3 and TRBJ2-1; D is unresolved. Trimming pared 8 bases from V and 7 bases from J, leaving 12 bases between. Germline V gene data show CDR1 as ENHRY and CDR2 as SYGVKD. This CDR3 comprises 12 residues. Here the CDR3 DNA reads TGTGCCATCCCCGGTGGTGAAAATGAGCAGTTCTTC. This sequence encodes CAIPGGENEQFF.

This clonotype came up many times. The chain links TRBV3-1 to TRBJ2-2, with D perhaps matching TRBD2 (6 bases). The CDR3 is 12 residues long. Germline CDR1 LGHDT, CDR2 YNNKEL (reference sequence). V was clipped by 8 bases and J by 5 bases, with 9 bases between them. CDR3 sequence: CASFGGTGELFF. CDR3 in DNA: TGTGCCAGCTTTGGGGGGACCGGGGAGCTGTTTTTT.

This clonotype was found many times. V and J are TRBV5-1 and TRBJ2-1; tentatively, D is TRBD2 (7 bases). This CDR3 is built from 13 residues. The V gene lost 4 bases and the J gene lost 5 bases, with 10 bases spanning the gap. The V gene's germline CDR1 is SGHRS and CDR2 YFSETQ. The CDR3 spells CASSLGGDNEQFF. CDR3 nucleotide sequence: TGCGCCAGCAGCCTAGGGGGGGACAATGAGCAGTTCTTC.

This clonotype was recorded at least ten times. The chain uses TRBV4-3 and TRBJ1-1; 8 nucleotides align to TRBD1. The CDR3 contains 15 residues. V lost 0 bases, J lost 4 bases, and 4 bases stayed unmatched. Per germline, CDR1 LGHNA and CDR2 YSLEER. The CDR3 sequence: CASSQDLTGGTEAFF. DNA of the CDR3: TGCGCCAGCAGCCAAGATTTAACAGGGGGCACTGAAGCTTTCTTT.

This clonotype was recorded at least ten times. The chain joins TRBV5-1 to TRBJ2-5; D not resolved. Trimming left V 0 bases short and J 3 bases short, with 6 bases between. CDR3 length equals 13 residues. Germline V gene data show CDR1 as SGHRS and CDR2 as YFSETQ. In DNA, the CDR3 is TGCGCCAGCAGCTTGGCCACAGAAGAGACCCAGTACTTC. Translation: CASSLATEETQYF. Together with reference TRBV5-1 and TRBJ2-5, the CDR3 gives the full variable domain: KAGVTQTPRYLIKTRGQQVTLSCSPISGHRSVSWYQQTPGQGLQFLFEYFSETQRNKGNFPGRFSGRQFSNSRSEMNVSTLELGDSALYLCASSLATEETQYFGPGTRLLVL.